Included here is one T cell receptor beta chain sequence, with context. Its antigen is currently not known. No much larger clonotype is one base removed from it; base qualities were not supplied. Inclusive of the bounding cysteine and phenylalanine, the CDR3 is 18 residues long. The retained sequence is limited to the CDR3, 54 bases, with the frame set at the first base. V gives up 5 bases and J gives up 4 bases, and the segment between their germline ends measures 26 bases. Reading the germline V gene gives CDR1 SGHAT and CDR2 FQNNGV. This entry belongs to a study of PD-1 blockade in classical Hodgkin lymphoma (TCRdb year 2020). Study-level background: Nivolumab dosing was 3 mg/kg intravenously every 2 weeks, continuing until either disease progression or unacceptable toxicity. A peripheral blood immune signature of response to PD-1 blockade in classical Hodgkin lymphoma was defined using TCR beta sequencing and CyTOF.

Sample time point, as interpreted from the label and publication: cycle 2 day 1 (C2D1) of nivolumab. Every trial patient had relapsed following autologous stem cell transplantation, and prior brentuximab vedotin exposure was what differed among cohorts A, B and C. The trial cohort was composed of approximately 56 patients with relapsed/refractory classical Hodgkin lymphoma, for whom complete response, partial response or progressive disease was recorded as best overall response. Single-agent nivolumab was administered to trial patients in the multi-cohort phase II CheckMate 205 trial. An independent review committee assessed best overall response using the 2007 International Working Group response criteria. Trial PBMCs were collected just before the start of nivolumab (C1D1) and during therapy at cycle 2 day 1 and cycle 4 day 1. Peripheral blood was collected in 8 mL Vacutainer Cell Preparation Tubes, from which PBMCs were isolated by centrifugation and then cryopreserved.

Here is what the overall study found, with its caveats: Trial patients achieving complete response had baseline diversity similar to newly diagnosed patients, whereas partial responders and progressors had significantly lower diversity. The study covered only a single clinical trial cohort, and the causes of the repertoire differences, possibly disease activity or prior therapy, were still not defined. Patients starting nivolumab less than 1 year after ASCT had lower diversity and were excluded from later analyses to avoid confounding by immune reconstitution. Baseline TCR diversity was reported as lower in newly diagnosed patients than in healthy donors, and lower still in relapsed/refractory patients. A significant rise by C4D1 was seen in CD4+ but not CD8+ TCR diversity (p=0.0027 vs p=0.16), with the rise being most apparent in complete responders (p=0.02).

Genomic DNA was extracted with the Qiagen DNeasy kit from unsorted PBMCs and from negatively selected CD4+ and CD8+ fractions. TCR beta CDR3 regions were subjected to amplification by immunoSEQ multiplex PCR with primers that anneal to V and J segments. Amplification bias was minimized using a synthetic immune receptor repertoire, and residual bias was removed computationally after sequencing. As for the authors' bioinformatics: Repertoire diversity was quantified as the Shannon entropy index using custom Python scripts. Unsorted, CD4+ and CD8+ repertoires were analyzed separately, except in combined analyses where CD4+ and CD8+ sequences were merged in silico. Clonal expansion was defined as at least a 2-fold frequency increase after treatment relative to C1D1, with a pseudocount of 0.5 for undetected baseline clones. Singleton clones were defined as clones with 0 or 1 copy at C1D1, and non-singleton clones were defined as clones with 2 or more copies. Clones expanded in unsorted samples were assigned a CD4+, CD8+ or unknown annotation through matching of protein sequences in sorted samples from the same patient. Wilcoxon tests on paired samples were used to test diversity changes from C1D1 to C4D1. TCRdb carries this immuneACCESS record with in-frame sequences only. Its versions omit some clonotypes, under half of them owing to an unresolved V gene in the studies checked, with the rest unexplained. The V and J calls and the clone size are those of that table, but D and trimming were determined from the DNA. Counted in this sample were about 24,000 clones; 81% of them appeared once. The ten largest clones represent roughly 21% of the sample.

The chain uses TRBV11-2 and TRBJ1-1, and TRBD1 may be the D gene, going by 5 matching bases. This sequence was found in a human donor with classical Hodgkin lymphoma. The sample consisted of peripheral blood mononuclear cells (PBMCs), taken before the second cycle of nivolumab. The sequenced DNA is TGTGCCAGCAGCCCAACTCGTCAGGGAGTAGTGGTTCGCACTGAAGCTTTCTTT. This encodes CASSPTRQGVVVRTEAFF.